This T cell receptor beta chain was recovered during a study of CD4 T cells in relation to SARS-CoV-2 and coronaviruses. Study observations and caveats: SARS-CoV-2-driven expansion was significantly weaker in crossreactive than monoreactive clones.

The unexposed donors gave CD4+ T cells in about 2011-2019, prior to COVID-19. CD4+ T cells were isolated from the cells after about ten days of culture. Approximately 1.8 million PBMCs per well were cultured with roughly 10 IU/ml IL-2. Points on this clone: No antigen is known for it.

Generated by immunoSEQ multiplex PCR, the TCRdb table keeps only in-frame clones and is missing some. The sample includes some 22,000 clones, 66% of them seen just once. Germline CDR1 reads SGHNT; CDR2 reads YYREEE (reference sequence). The V and J ends lost 4 bases and 6 bases respectively, with 10 bases between them. The CDR3 extends over 12 amino acids. The clonotype was recovered from a human donor in good health. This chain joins TRBV5-4 and TRBJ1-2; no clear D. The source material was CD4+ T cells from PBMCs, cultured in vitro. In nucleotides, the CDR3 is TGTGCCAGCAGCCGGACGGAAAATGGCTACACCTTC. Encoded protein: CASSRTENGYTF.